This T cell receptor beta chain was sequenced for a study of blood T cells in healthy people across ages. Using a J-beta primer mix together with a sample-barcoded 5' primer, a second PCR was run for roughly 7 to 12 cycles. From each sample, at least 2.5 million paired-end reads containing CDR3 were obtained. TCRdb redid the calling of the 5' RACE reads with MiXCR, one entry per CDR3 protein. The sample has 650,000 to 1,000,000 distinct CDR3 sequences, 30% to 45% seen once. This CDR3 has 15 amino acids. In germline, CDR1 is SGHNT, CDR2 YENEEA. A word on this clonotype: Sequence at one end of the junction differs from germline and may be a read error.

The J gene is TRBJ2-3, the V gene TRBV11-3; a weak D match, TRBD1 (7 bases). The sample comprised blood. This receptor was taken from a man aged 18 to 29 in good health. The CDR3 region has the DNA TGTACCAGCAGCAAGGGGGGACAGTCTACAGATACGCAGTATTTT. Its translation: CTSSKGGQSTDTQYF.